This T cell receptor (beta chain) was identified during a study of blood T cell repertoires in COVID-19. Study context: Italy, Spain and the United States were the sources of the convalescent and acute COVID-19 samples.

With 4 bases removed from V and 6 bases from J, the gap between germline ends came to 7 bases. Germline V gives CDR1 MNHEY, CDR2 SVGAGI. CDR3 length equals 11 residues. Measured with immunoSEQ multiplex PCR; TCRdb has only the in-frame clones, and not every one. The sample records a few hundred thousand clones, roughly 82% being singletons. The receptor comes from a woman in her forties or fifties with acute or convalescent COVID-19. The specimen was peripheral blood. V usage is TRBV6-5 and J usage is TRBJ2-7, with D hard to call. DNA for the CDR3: TGTGCCAGCAGTTCCCCGCGCGAGCAGTACTTC. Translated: CASSSPREQYF.